The 8 T cell receptor beta chains reported below all come from one sample, sequenced in a study of CD8 T cells in ankylosing spondylitis. Whole-study results and caveats: Seemingly characteristic of ankylosing spondylitis blood was a TCR beta motif consisting of about 8 highly homologous variants.

MiXCR, run by TCRdb on the 5' RACE reads, gives a single entry per CDR3 protein. The sample includes about 800,000 distinct CDR3 sequences, 12% of them seen just once. No cognate antigen is known for these TCRs. Sequencing was done on a sample of blood, either unsorted or a sorted T cell fraction (not recorded which). These receptors all come from a male donor with ankylosing spondylitis.

This chain links TRBV6-1 with TRBJ1-5; TRBD1 might be the D (5 bases). This CDR3 contains 16 residues. Germline CDR1 reads MNHNS; CDR2 reads SASEGT. With 6 bases removed from V and 5 bases from J, the gap between germline ends came to 20 bases. CDR3 loop: CASRDFGTGDYQPQHF. CDR3 bases: TGTGCCAGCAGGGACTTTGGGACGGGGGATTATCAGCCCCAGCATTTT.

This clonotype was seen only a few times. This chain joins TRBV5-1 and TRBJ2-1; TRBD2 matches at 12 bases. Germline loops: CDR1 SGHRS, CDR2 YFSETQ. The V segment lost 4 bases and the J segment 13 bases; nucleotides outside the gene matches: 9. The CDR3 runs to 14 residues. Here the CDR3 DNA reads TGCGCCAGCAGCCTACTGACTAGCGGGAGTCTCCAGTTCTTC. As protein: CASSLLTSGSLQFF.

This chain joins TRBV6-5 and TRBJ2-7; perhaps D is TRBD1 or TRBD2 (5 bases each). Germline V lookup: CDR1 MNHEY, CDR2 SVGAGI. The CDR3 length is 17 residues. V shed 4 bases and J shed 3 bases, with 22 bases lying between them. CDR3 coding DNA: TGTGCCAGCAGTTTGGGACCGGCCGGGATGGGGTACTACGAGCAGTACTTC. Protein sequence: CASSLGPAGMGYYEQYF.

The chain links TRBV27 to TRBJ2-1; tentative D call: TRBD1 (6 bases). This CDR3 contains 11 residues. Germline V gene data show CDR1 as MNHEY and CDR2 as SMNVEV (reference sequence). The V end lost 4 bases, the J end lost 12 bases, and 10 bases lay between the germline ends. CDR3: CASSSQGRQFF. CDR3 DNA sequence: TGTGCCAGCAGTTCTCAGGGGAGGCAGTTCTTC.

There are many counts of this clonotype. The chain combines TRBV20-1 with TRBJ2-3; the D gene is possibly TRBD2 (5 bases). This CDR3 spans 16 amino acids. Trimming removed 0 bases at V and 2 bases at J, with 15 bases between. From germline, CDR1 is DFQATT and CDR2 SNEGSKA (reference sequence). CDR3 sequence reads: CSARDQGRGYTDTQYF. In DNA form, the CDR3 reads TGCAGTGCTAGAGATCAAGGACGCGGGTACACAGATACGCAGTATTTT.

This clonotype was counted many times. The V call is TRBV29-1, the J call TRBJ2-5; tentatively, D is TRBD1 (5 bases). V lost 4 bases and J 1 base, leaving 7 bases between the germline ends. The CDR3 is made up of 12 amino acids. Germline V CDR1 and CDR2: SQVTM, ANQGSEA. The CDR3 here is CSVGQIQETQYF. The CDR3 DNA is TGCAGCGTTGGACAGATCCAAGAGACCCAGTACTTC.

The V call is TRBV7-2, the J call TRBJ2-3; D is ambiguous. Trimming removed 1 base at V and 4 bases at J, with 9 bases between. The germline gives CDR1 SGHTA, CDR2 FQGNSA. This CDR3 is 14 amino acids long. The CDR3 DNA reads TGTGCCAGCAGCTTAGTTCTTTGGGCAGATACGCAGTATTTT. This gives the protein CASSLVLWADTQYF.

This clonotype was recorded many times. The chain combines TRBV20-1 with TRBJ1-2, with TRBD1 as a possible D gene (5 bases). CDR1 is DFQATT and CDR2 is SNEGSKA in the germline V gene (reference sequence). CDR3 length: 12 residues. Trimming pared 3 bases from V and 8 bases from J, leaving 13 bases between. This chain's CDR3 is CSASKGQEGYTF. CDR3 sequence (DNA): TGCAGTGCTAGCAAGGGGCAGGAGGGCTACACCTTC.